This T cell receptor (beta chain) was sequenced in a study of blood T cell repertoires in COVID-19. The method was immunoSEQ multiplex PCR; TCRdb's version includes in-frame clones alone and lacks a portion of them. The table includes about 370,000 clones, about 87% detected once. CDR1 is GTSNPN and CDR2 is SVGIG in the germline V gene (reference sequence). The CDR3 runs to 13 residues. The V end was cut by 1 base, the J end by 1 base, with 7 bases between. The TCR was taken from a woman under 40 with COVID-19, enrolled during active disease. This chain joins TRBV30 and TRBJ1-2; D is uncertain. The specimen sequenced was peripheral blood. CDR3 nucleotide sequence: TGTGCCTGGAGTGGCCAGGTTAACTATGGCTACACCTTC. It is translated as CAWSGQVNYGYTF.